The clone carrying this T cell receptor (beta chain) was detected only once. V shed 7 bases and J shed 1 base, with 14 bases lying between them. The germline gives CDR1 MNHEY, CDR2 SVGAGI. The CDR3 consists of 15 residues. The data derive from a study of blood T cell repertoires in COVID-19. For the study at large: Samples taken during acute and convalescent COVID-19 were collected in the United States, Italy and Spain.

Authors' analysis steps: By means of reference gene primer amplification, nucleated cell counts were estimated. Produced via immunoSEQ multiplex PCR; TCRdb's table is partial and in-frame only. The DNA was the basis for D and trimming; V, J and clone size are from that table. The repertoire holds around 330,000 clones, with roughly 90% as singletons. V usage is TRBV6-5 and J usage is TRBJ1-5; D uncertain. Specimen: peripheral blood. This clonotype originated in a woman aged 45-65 years with active or convalescent COVID-19. The CDR3: CASMGVRVSNQPQHF. In nucleotides, the CDR3 is TGTGCCAGCATGGGAGTAAGGGTGAGCAATCAGCCCCAGCATTTT.